Below are 3 T cell receptor beta chains sequenced from a single sample in a study of blood T cell repertoires in COVID-19. Some clones are missing from TCRdb's copy, which holds only in-frame ones; the method was immunoSEQ multiplex PCR. The table shows 120,000 to 150,000 clones, with about 79% occurring only once. Sequencing input: peripheral blood. The source is a woman between 45 and 60 years old in a cohort sampled during active or convalescent COVID-19.

The rearrangement uses TRBV7-2 and TRBJ2-5; 14 bases are a match to TRBD2. V was pared by 2 bases and J by 5 bases, with 7 bases of the junction left unmatched. Germline V gene lookup returns CDR1 SGHTA and CDR2 FQGNSA. CDR3 size: 17 residues. CDR3 coding DNA: TGTGCCAGCAGCTTAAGGGCGACTAGCGGGGGGGCTGAGACCCAGTACTTC. It translates to CASSLRATSGGAETQYF.

There are a few counts of this clone. The V call is TRBV11-2, the J call TRBJ1-4; D ambiguous. Trimming pared 4 bases from V and 6 bases from J, leaving 15 bases between. Germline values: CDR1 SGHAT, CDR2 FQNNGV. This CDR3 comprises 15 residues. The CDR3 nucleotides are TGTGCCAGCAGCTCGAACACGGGATCGGATGAAAAACTGTTTTTT. Its protein is CASSSNTGSDEKLFF.

This chain links TRBV27 with TRBJ1-1; 10 positions match TRBD1. CDR1 is MNHEY and CDR2 is SMNVEV in the germline V gene (reference sequence). This CDR3 has 15 residues. J lost 3 bases, V lost 5 bases, and 6 bases had no gene match. The CDR3 sequence is CASSLMTGGDTEAFF. CDR3 in DNA: TGTGCCAGCAGTCTCATGACAGGGGGCGACACTGAAGCTTTCTTT.